What follows is one T cell receptor (beta chain) and its context. Germline CDR1 reads MNHEY; CDR2 reads SVGAGI. This CDR3 is built from 15 residues. V lost 5 bases to trimming and J lost 4 bases, with 18 bases between them. Profiling relied on immunoSEQ multiplex PCR, and the TCRdb table lists in-frame clones only, not all of them. The data contain about 400,000 clones, 75% to 90% of them singletons. This sample was taken from a study of blood T cell repertoires in COVID-19. About the study: The United States, Italy and Spain supplied acute and convalescent COVID-19 samples. Nucleic acid was either cDNA or gDNA, and it came from T cells, B-cell-depleted T cells, or PBMCs.

The V gene is TRBV6-5, the J gene TRBJ2-7, with TRBD2 as a possible D gene (8 bases). The receptor was derived from a woman in her thirties with acute or convalescent COVID-19. Source material: peripheral blood. The CDR3 protein is CASSPTGGDRYEQYF. In DNA, the CDR3 is TGTGCCAGCAGTCCCACCGGGGGGGACAGATACGAGCAGTACTTC.